This record concerns one T cell receptor beta chain sequence. Its matching antigen is unknown. These data come from a study of memory CD4+ T cells and cytomegalovirus serostatus. Study-wide findings and caveats: The CMV-associated TCR signature appears largely within the CD4+ memory repertoire. Of under 200 reported CMV TCRbeta sequences, around 62 were found in memory CD4+ repertoires.

Single viable CD3+CD4+CD8-CD45RO+ cells were sorted as the memory CD4+ T cells. Only in-frame clones appear in the TCRdb table, and some are missing; sequencing was by immunoSEQ multiplex PCR. The table lists tens of thousands of clones, 75% to 85% of them singletons, with roughly 0.95% in the top ten. The CDR3 loop spans 19 amino acids. From germline, CDR1 is SGHAT and CDR2 FQNNGV. The trim removed 6 bases at V and 1 base at J, leaving 9 bases unmatched. This TCR was sampled from an adult in good health and CMV-seronegative. The rearrangement links TRBV11-2 to TRBJ2-4; 16 nucleotides line up with TRBD2. Sample: memory CD4+ T cells from blood. The CDR3 region is CASSFEGLAGGVAKNIQYF. CDR3 sequence (DNA): TGTGCCAGCAGTTTTGAGGGACTAGCGGGAGGGGTGGCCAAAAACATTCAGTACTTC.